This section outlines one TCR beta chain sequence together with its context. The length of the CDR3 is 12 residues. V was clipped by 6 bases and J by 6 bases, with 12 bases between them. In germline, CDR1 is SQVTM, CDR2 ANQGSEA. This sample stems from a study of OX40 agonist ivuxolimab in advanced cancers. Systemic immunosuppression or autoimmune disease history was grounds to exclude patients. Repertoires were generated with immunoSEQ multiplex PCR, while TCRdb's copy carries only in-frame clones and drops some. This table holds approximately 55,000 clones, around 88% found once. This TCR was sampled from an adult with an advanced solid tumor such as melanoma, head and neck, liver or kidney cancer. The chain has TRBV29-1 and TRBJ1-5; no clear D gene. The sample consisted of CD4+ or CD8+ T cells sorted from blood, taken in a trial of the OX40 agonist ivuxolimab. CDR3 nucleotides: TGCAGCGTCCGGACTGGAGGTCAGCCCCAGCATTTT. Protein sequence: CSVRTGGQPQHF.